This entry lists 8 T cell receptor beta chains sequenced from one sample in a study of blood T cell repertoires in COVID-19. The assay was immunoSEQ multiplex PCR, and TCRdb's table has in-frame clones only and misses some. The sample carries about 140,000 clones, more than 75% recorded once. The sequenced material came from peripheral blood. The receptors were gathered from a woman older than 75 with acute or convalescent COVID-19.

This clone was recorded only once. The J gene is TRBJ2-7, the V gene TRBV24-1, with 7 bases identical to TRBD1. Germline CDR1 KGHDR, CDR2 SFDVKD. V lost 6 bases and J lost 3; bases outside the gene matches: 10. The CDR3 loop spans 15 amino acids. The CDR3 protein is CATSSTGDGFYEQYF. The CDR3 nucleotides are TGTGCCACCAGTTCAACAGGGGATGGTTTCTACGAGCAGTACTTC.

The V and J genes are TRBV7-8 and TRBJ1-1; possible D gene TRBD1, 6 bases. Germline V gene sequence: CDR1 SGHVS, CDR2 FQNEAQ. This CDR3 has 15 amino acids. Trimming took 5 bases from V and 1 from J, leaving 14 bases between them. CDR3 sequence reads: CASSAQGFGNTEAFF. CDR3 in DNA: TGTGCCAGCAGCGCCCAGGGGTTTGGGAACACTGAAGCTTTCTTT.

The V gene is TRBV3-1 (or the pseudogene TRBV3-2), the J gene TRBJ2-5; TRBD2 agrees at 7 bases. The ends lost 5 bases at V and 2 bases at J; junction bases unmatched: 14. Germline CDR1 reads LGHDT; CDR2 reads YNNKEL (reference sequence). CDR3 length equals 17 residues. DNA for the CDR3: TGTGCCAGCAGCGGGGACCCGGTAAGCGGGGATCAAGAGACCCAGTACTTC. Translation: CASSGDPVSGDQETQYF.

The rearrangement uses TRBV12-3 or TRBV12-4 and TRBJ2-1; D might be TRBD1 (6 bases). This CDR3 has 13 amino acids. The V end lost 3 bases, the J end lost 7 bases, and 10 bases lay between the germline ends. The CDR3 reads CASSFWGLNEQFF. Here the CDR3 DNA reads TGTGCCAGCAGTTTTTGGGGGCTTAATGAGCAGTTCTTC.

This clone was observed once. The rearrangement joins TRBV24-1 to TRBJ1-2; D may be TRBD1 (5 bases). This CDR3 is 11 amino acids long. The germline V gene has CDR1 KGHDR and CDR2 SFDVKD. The V and J ends lost 7 bases and 8 bases respectively, with 10 bases between them. This CDR3 is CATSRGEGYTF. The CDR3 coding sequence is TGTGCCACCAGCCGGGGGGAAGGCTACACCTTC.

The chain has TRBV6-5 and TRBJ1-5; 7 bases align to TRBD1. Looked up from germline, CDR1 is MNHEY and CDR2 is SVGAGI. Germline trimming cut 8 bases from V and 7 bases from J; bases unmatched to any gene: 8. This CDR3 spans 13 amino acids. For the CDR3, the DNA is TGTGCCAGCCGGGCGACAGGGTTCCAGCCCCAGCATTTT. Translated: CASRATGFQPQHF.

The J gene is TRBJ1-2, the V gene TRBV18; D is unresolved. V was cut by 0 bases and J by 4 bases, with 9 bases left in between. CDR1 KGHSH and CDR2 LQKENI come from the germline V gene. The CDR3 sequence is 14 residues long. CDR3 loop: CASSPPSGIYGYTF. The CDR3 coding sequence is TGTGCCAGCTCACCACCGTCGGGAATCTATGGCTACACCTTC.

The chain combines TRBV4-1 with TRBJ2-7; weak D call: TRBD1 (6 bases). Trimming removed 5 bases from V and 2 bases from J, with 10 bases in between. Germline loops: CDR1 MGHRA, CDR2 YSYEKL. This CDR3 region has 13 residues. Here the CDR3 DNA reads TGCGCCAGCAGCTGGGACAAAACCTACGAGCAGTACTTC. Protein product: CASSWDKTYEQYF.